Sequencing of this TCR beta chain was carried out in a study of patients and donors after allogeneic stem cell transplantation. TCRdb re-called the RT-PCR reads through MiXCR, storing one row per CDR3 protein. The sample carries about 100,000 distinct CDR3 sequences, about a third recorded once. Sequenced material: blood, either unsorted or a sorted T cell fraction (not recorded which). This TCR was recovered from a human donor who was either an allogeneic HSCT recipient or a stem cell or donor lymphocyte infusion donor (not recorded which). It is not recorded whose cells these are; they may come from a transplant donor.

The CDR3: CSARRGYYEQYF. For the CDR3, the DNA is TGCAGTGCTAGGAGGGGTTACTACGAGCAGTACTTC. The V call is TRBV20-1, the J call TRBJ2-7; possibly TRBD1 or TRBD2 for D (5 bases each). This CDR3 comprises 12 residues. V dropped 3 bases and J dropped 3 bases, with 9 bases sitting between them. CDR1 is DFQATT, CDR2 SNEGSKA, per germline (reference sequence).